The T cell receptor beta chain under discussion was sequenced for a study of cytomegalovirus exposure and HLA in healthy donors. Turning to the study itself: Out of about 190 million T cells, an earlier analysis found over 90 million unique TCR beta sequences in total. Notes on the study in general: The investigators catalogued 160 or so TCR beta chains as cytomegalovirus-associated.

Germline values: CDR1 GTSNPN, CDR2 SVGIG (reference sequence). This CDR3 is built from 14 residues. The primer mix had 60 Vbeta and 13 Jbeta primers. Original handling: Some 10 million of the roughly 80 million unique TCR beta chains counted in a later analysis were shared. TCRdb's copy holds only in-frame clones and misses some; the assay was immunoSEQ multiplex PCR. That table is the source of V, J and clone size, and D and trimming were worked out from the DNA. Of 90,000 to 110,000 clones in the sample, around 75% are singletons; the top ten hold 6% to 8%. Comment on this clone: Its antigen is not identified.

The sequence derives from a man aged 25-45 years in good health and CMV-seropositive. The V gene is TRBV30, the J gene TRBJ2-5, with 10 nucleotides matching TRBD2. The closer fit of TRBJ2-7 to the DNA end suggests the J call may be wrong. Sequences were obtained from PBMCs. The chain's CDR3 is CAWSVWASGGEQYF. CDR3 coding DNA: TGTGCCTGGAGTGTATGGGCTAGCGGGGGCGAGCAGTACTTC.